The 27 T cell receptor beta chains below come from one sample, sequenced in a study of T cells after posttransplantation cyclophosphamide. The method was immunoSEQ multiplex PCR; TCRdb's version includes in-frame clones alone and lacks a portion of them. The sample lists around 6,000 clones, about 80% occurring once. Busulfan-fludarabine conditioning, marrow transplant, and cyclophosphamide on days +3 and +4 were administered. Sequenced here: CD8+ T cells sorted from PBMCs, sampled roughly 190 weeks after allogeneic stem cell transplant with posttransplant cyclophosphamide. The receptors here all came from a female patient aged 50-59 years who received an allogeneic stem cell transplant from a related donor, was CMV-positive, and had no GVHD. Some of the T cells may derive from the graft donor.

The V and J genes are TRBV27 and TRBJ1-4, with 10 bases aligning to TRBD1. The CDR3 has 14 amino acids. Germline values: CDR1 MNHEY, CDR2 SMNVEV (reference sequence). V dropped 4 bases and J dropped 8; count of bases not matched to a gene: 4. CDR3 protein: CASSWTGGGEKLFF. The CDR3, as DNA: TGTGCCAGCAGTTGGACAGGGGGAGGAGAAAAACTGTTTTTT.

V is TRBV4-1 and J is TRBJ1-1, with D perhaps matching TRBD1 (5 bases). V dropped 0 bases and J dropped 3 bases, with 11 bases sitting between them. CDR1 is MGHRA and CDR2 is YSYEKL in the germline V gene. There are 15 residues in the CDR3. The CDR3 DNA reads TGCGCCAGCAGCCAAGACCGGGGGTCGGACACTGAAGCTTTCTTT. This gives the protein CASSQDRGSDTEAFF.

The chain has TRBV9 and TRBJ2-2, with D possibly being TRBD2 (7 bases). The V end lost 0 bases, the J end lost 4 bases, and 10 bases lay between the germline ends. Germline V gene data show CDR1 as SGDLS and CDR2 as YYNGEE. The CDR3 contains 15 residues. CDR3 sequence reads: CASSVEGGGTGELFF. CDR3 DNA sequence: TGTGCCAGCAGCGTAGAGGGGGGGGGCACCGGGGAGCTGTTTTTT.

On this clone itself: One end of the junction varies from germline; a read error may be responsible. The gene calls are TRBV5-6 and TRBJ2-5, with TRBD1 matching over 7 bases. The tail of the sequence fits TRBJ2-7 better, so the J call may be wrong. In germline, CDR1 is SGHDT, CDR2 YYEEEE. The CDR3 loop spans 13 amino acids. The CDR3 protein is CASSPGTAYEQYF. The CDR3 coding sequence is TGCGCCAGCAGTCCTGGGACAGCATACGAGCAGTACTTC.

This chain links TRBV10-3 with TRBJ1-2; D might be TRBD1 (5 bases). The CDR3 contains 11 residues. Between the trimmed V and J ends, which lost 3 bases and 8 bases, there was a span of 7 bases. In germline, CDR1 is ENHRY, CDR2 SYGVKD. CDR3 protein: CAISDQGGYTF. For the CDR3, the DNA is TGTGCCATCAGTGATCAGGGCGGCTACACCTTC.

The V call is TRBV4-1, the J call TRBJ2-4; 11 bases line up with TRBD2. V lost 0 bases and J lost 8; bases outside the gene matches: 12. This CDR3 spans 18 amino acids. Germline V lookup: CDR1 MGHRA, CDR2 YSYEKL. The DNA for the CDR3 is TGCGCCAGCAGCCAAGATATGGGACTAGCGGTCCTTGGGGACATTCAGTACTTC. Translation gives CASSQDMGLAVLGDIQYF.

The genes are TRBV7-8 and TRBJ2-7; possible D gene TRBD2, 6 bases. From germline, CDR1 is SGHVS and CDR2 FQNEAQ. The CDR3 has 17 amino acids. V was cut by 2 bases and J by 3 bases, with 20 bases left in between. In DNA form, the CDR3 reads TGTGCCAGCAGCTTATTCCTTCAGGCGGGAAGAATCTACGAGCAGTACTTC. It is translated as CASSLFLQAGRIYEQYF.

This clone was seen a handful of times. This chain uses TRBV7-8 with TRBJ2-7; D perhaps matches TRBD2 (5 bases). CDR1 and CDR2 (germline): SGHVS, FQNEAQ. The CDR3 totals 15 residues. Deletions cut 1 base from V and 1 base from J, with 11 bases between. CDR3 bases: TGTGCCAGCAGCTTAGGGGCGGGCCGGTCCTACGAGCAGTACTTC. Protein sequence: CASSLGAGRSYEQYF.

V usage is TRBV27 and J usage is TRBJ1-2, with 8 bases matching TRBD1. Trimming removed 5 bases from V and 9 bases from J; junction bases left unmatched: 20. Germline-derived CDR1 and CDR2 are MNHEY and SMNVEV (reference sequence). This CDR3 region has 17 residues. The CDR3 sequence is CASSPMIDRGSHWRYTF. In nucleotides, the CDR3 is TGTGCCAGCAGTCCCATGATTGACAGGGGCTCTCACTGGCGCTACACCTTC.

CDR3 residues: CASSLGDSSYEQYF. The CDR3 region has the DNA TGTGCCAGCAGCTTAGGCGACAGCTCCTACGAGCAGTACTTC. V is TRBV11-2 and J is TRBJ2-5; D possibly corresponds to TRBD1 (5 bases). The J call may be mistaken, given a closer DNA end match to TRBJ2-7. The CDR3 extends over 14 amino acids. Germline lookup yields CDR1 SGHAT and CDR2 FQNNGV.

J is TRBJ2-2 and V is TRBV6-1, with a weak D call TRBD2 (6 bases). CDR1 and CDR2 from the germline V gene are MNHNS and SASEGT. V lost 7 bases to trimming and J lost 7 bases, with 13 bases between them. CDR3 length: 13 amino acids. The DNA of the CDR3 is TGTGCCAGCACCGGGACTCCCGTCGGGGAGCTGTTTTTT. As protein: CASTGTPVGELFF.

The chain links TRBV6-5 to TRBJ1-2; perhaps TRBD1 as D (5 bases). The CDR3 totals 16 residues. Germline V gene lookup returns CDR1 MNHEY and CDR2 SVGAGI. Deletions cut 4 bases from V and 8 bases from J, with 23 bases between. CDR3 nucleotide sequence: TGTGCCAGCAGTTCCCCGGGGACTCGACGTAGAGGGGGCTACACCTTC. It codes for CASSSPGTRRRGGYTF.

About this clone: One base separates it from a far larger clone, so it is likely a read error. This specimen includes other DNA sequences encoding the same CDR3. The chain is built from TRBV5-1 and TRBJ2-2, with 9 bases matching TRBD1. The germline CDR1 and CDR2 sequences are SGHRS and YFSETQ. This CDR3 has 15 amino acids. Unmatched junction bases numbered 10, after V lost 7 bases and J lost 6 bases. CDR3 nucleotides: TGCGCCAGCTATTATCTCGGACAGGGGTCCGGGGAGCTGTTTTTT. As protein: CASYYLGQGSGELFF.

The chain is built from TRBV7-9 and TRBJ2-1, with D maybe TRBD2 (5 bases). V lost 3 bases to trimming and J lost 9 bases, with 9 bases between them. CDR3 length equals 12 residues. Germline CDR1 reads SEHNR; CDR2 reads FQNEAQ (reference sequence). CDR3 sequence (DNA): TGTGCCAGCAGCTTTAGCGATCCTGAGCAGTTCTTC. Its translation: CASSFSDPEQFF.

V usage is TRBV25-1 and J usage is TRBJ2-1, with a weak D call TRBD2 (6 bases). The CDR3 loop spans 13 amino acids. V was shortened by 5 bases and J by 7 bases, with 12 bases between the two germline ends. In germline, CDR1 is MGHDK, CDR2 SYGVNS. CDR3 sequence (DNA): TGTGCCAGCAGTAGGGGAGGAATTAATGAGCAGTTCTTC. Its translation: CASSRGGINEQFF. Together with reference TRBV25-1 and TRBJ2-1, the CDR3 gives the full variable domain: EADIYQTPRYLVIGTGKKITLECSQTMGHDKMYWYQQDPGMELHLIHYSYGVNSTEKGDLSSESTVSRIRTEHFPLTLESARPSHTSQYLCASSRGGINEQFFGPGTRLTVL.

The V and J genes are TRBV6-1 and TRBJ2-7; 8 bases are shared with TRBD1. Germline CDR1 MNHNS, CDR2 SASEGT. Losses at the gene ends were 8 bases for V and 2 bases for J; bases not matched to a gene: 8. The CDR3 consists of 14 residues. CDR3 nucleotide sequence: TGTGCCAGCGGTATCGGACAGGGCCCCTACGAGCAGTACTTC. Protein product: CASGIGQGPYEQYF.

This CDR3 is CASSYLPEGGTDTQYF. The DNA for the CDR3 is TGTGCCAGCAGTTACCTGCCAGAGGGCGGCACAGATACGCAGTATTTT. The chain has TRBV6-5 and TRBJ2-3, with D perhaps TRBD2 (5 bases). Germline lookup yields CDR1 MNHEY and CDR2 SVGAGI. Trimming shortened V by 2 bases and J by 1 base, and 13 bases separated the two germline ends. The length of the CDR3 is 16 residues.

V usage is TRBV5-6 and J usage is TRBJ2-1; perhaps TRBD1 as D (5 bases). CDR3 length: 15 residues. Per the germline V gene, CDR1 is SGHDT and CDR2 is YYEEEE. V lost 0 bases and J lost 6, with 13 bases in between. The CDR3 sequence: CASSLAAGSGNEQFF. The CDR3, as DNA: TGTGCCAGCAGCTTGGCGGCAGGGTCGGGCAATGAGCAGTTCTTC.

DNA of the CDR3: TGCGCCAGCAGCCAGGACAGGGAATTTTCTGGCTACACCTTC. It yields the protein CASSQDREFSGYTF. This chain uses TRBV4-3 with TRBJ1-2; TRBD1 aligns across 8 bases. V trimming: 3 bases; J trimming: 7 bases; junction bases outside the gene matches: 7. Germline V gene lookup returns CDR1 LGHNA and CDR2 YSLEER. The CDR3 is 14 amino acids.

This rearrangement joins TRBV28 to TRBJ2-1; the match to TRBD2 covers 8 bases. The CDR3 loop spans 14 amino acids. Germline CDR1 is MDHEN and CDR2 is SYDVKM. V was pared by 5 bases and J by 2 bases, with 2 bases of the junction left unmatched. The CDR3 is CASSLLAAYNEQFF. In DNA, the CDR3 is TGTGCCAGCAGTCTACTAGCGGCCTACAATGAGCAGTTCTTC.

The chain has TRBV2 and TRBJ1-2, with 8 nucleotides matching TRBD1. J gave up 6 bases and V 4 bases, and 7 bases lay outside the gene matches. Germline loops: CDR1 SNHLY, CDR2 FYNNEI. The CDR3 consists of 14 residues. The CDR3 sequence: CASSAAQGENGYTF. In nucleotides, the CDR3 is TGTGCCAGCAGTGCGGCACAGGGGGAGAATGGCTACACCTTC. Full variable domain (rest looked up from reference TRBV2 and TRBJ1-2): EPEVTQTPSHQVTQMGQEVILRCVPISNHLYFYWYRQILGQKVEFLVSFYNNEISEKSEIFDDQFSVERPDGSNFTLKIRSTKLEDSAMYFCASSAAQGENGYTFGSGTRLTVV.

The V and J genes are TRBV27 and TRBJ2-7, with a weak D call TRBD2 (5 bases). CDR1 and CDR2 (germline): MNHEY, SMNVEV (reference sequence). Trimming took off 0 bases at V and 0 bases at J, with 6 bases between the two ends. The CDR3 has 14 residues. CDR3 sequence (DNA): TGTGCCAGCAGTTTATCCCTAGCCTCCTACGAGCAGTACTTC. Its translation: CASSLSLASYEQYF.

The chain is built from TRBV11-2 and TRBJ1-2; no reliable D call. The length of the CDR3 is 18 residues. V lost 6 bases and J 8 bases, leaving 31 bases between the germline ends. The germline V gene encodes CDR1 SGHAT and CDR2 FQNNGV. CDR3 DNA sequence: TGTGCCAGCAGACCAATTGTTTTTTCTCGAGGGCAGTCAGGCGGCTACACCTTC. Encoded protein: CASRPIVFSRGQSGGYTF.

The chain joins TRBV4-3 to TRBJ1-2; D unresolved. Trimming stripped 0 bases from V and 8 bases from J, with 19 bases between. The CDR3 totals 16 residues. CDR1 and CDR2 from the germline V gene are LGHNA and YSLEER. CDR3 loop: CASSQELASRTRGYTF. The CDR3 coding sequence is TGCGCCAGCAGCCAAGAATTGGCCAGCCGAACGAGGGGCTACACCTTC.

The gene calls are TRBV6-1 and TRBJ2-7; TRBD1 matches at 9 bases. Germline CDR1 and CDR2: MNHNS and SASEGT. The CDR3 has 14 residues. Losses at the gene ends were 4 bases for V and 1 base for J; bases not matched to a gene: 2. The DNA of the CDR3 is TGTGCCAGCAGTGCGGGACAGGGATCCTACGAGCAGTACTTC. Residues: CASSAGQGSYEQYF.

The V gene is TRBV2, the J gene TRBJ2-4; possibly TRBD2 for D (5 bases). Germline loops: CDR1 SNHLY, CDR2 FYNNEI. Trimming removed 7 bases at V and 5 bases at J, with 15 bases between. This CDR3 comprises 14 residues. CDR3 region: CASKRVLVENIQYF. The CDR3 region has the DNA TGTGCCAGCAAAAGAGTACTAGTGGAAAACATTCAGTACTTC.

The table lists this clone with a count of one. The V and J genes are TRBV19 and TRBJ2-3; maybe TRBD2 (6 bases). Germline CDR1 reads LNHDA; CDR2 reads SQIVND (reference sequence). V was cut by 4 bases and J by 3 bases, with 17 bases left in between. The CDR3 has 16 amino acids. The CDR3 DNA follows: TGTGCCAGTAGTACGATCCGGGACTGGAGAACAGATACGCAGTATTTT. As protein: CASSTIRDWRTDTQYF.